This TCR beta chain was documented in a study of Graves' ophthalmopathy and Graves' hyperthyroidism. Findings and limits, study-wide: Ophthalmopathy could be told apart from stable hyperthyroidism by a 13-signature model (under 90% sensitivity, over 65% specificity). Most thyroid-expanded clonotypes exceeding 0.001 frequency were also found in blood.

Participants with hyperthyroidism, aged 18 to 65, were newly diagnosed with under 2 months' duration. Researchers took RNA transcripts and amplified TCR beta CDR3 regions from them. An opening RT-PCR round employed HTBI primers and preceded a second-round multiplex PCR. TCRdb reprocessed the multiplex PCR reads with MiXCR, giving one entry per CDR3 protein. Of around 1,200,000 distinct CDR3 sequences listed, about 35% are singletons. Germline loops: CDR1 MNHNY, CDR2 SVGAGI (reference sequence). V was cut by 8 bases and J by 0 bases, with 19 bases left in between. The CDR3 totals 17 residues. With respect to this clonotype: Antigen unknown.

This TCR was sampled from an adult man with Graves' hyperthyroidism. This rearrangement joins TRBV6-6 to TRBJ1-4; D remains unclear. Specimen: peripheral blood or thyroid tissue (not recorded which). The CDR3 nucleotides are TGTGCCAGCCGTGGGAAACAAATAACTGCAACTAATGAAAAACTGTTTTTT. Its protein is CASRGKQITATNEKLFF.